The 5 T cell receptor beta chains reported below all come from one sample, sequenced in a study of blood T cell repertoires in COVID-19 (dated by TCRdb to 2020 to 2021). The method was the immunoSEQ multiplex PCR assay. TCRdb re-hosts the immuneACCESS table, in-frame sequences only. Its copies lack some clones; in the studies checked, an unresolved V gene accounts for under half of them, and the cause for the rest is not known. The sample profile shows around 270,000 clones; about 87% of them were found once. Clones ranked in the top ten supply over 4% of the sample. Sequences were obtained from peripheral blood. Receptors were obtained from a woman aged 55-70 years with COVID-19, enrolled during active disease.

This clone was observed a single time. The rearrangement links TRBV5-1 to TRBJ2-7; 9 positions match TRBD1. With V trimmed by 4 bases and J by 2 bases, 4 bases remained unmatched. The CDR3 is 14 amino acids. Germline CDR1 is SGHRS and CDR2 is YFSETQ. The CDR3 region has the DNA TGCGCCAGCAGCCAACGACAGGGGGCCTACGAGCAGTACTTC. Amino acids: CASSQRQGAYEQYF.

The rearrangement joins TRBV5-6 to TRBJ1-2, with 7 nucleotides matching TRBD1. The ends lost 5 bases at V and 3 bases at J; junction bases unmatched: 4. CDR3 length equals 13 residues. Germline V gene sequence: CDR1 SGHDT, CDR2 YYEEEE. This chain's CDR3 is CASRNTGDYGYTF. The CDR3 DNA reads as TGTGCCAGCAGAAATACAGGGGACTATGGCTACACCTTC.

The J gene is TRBJ2-1, the V gene TRBV30, with D possibly TRBD1 on 6 matching bases. V was clipped by 2 bases and J by 4 bases, with 18 bases between them. The CDR3 sequence is 16 residues long. Germline V CDR1 and CDR2: GTSNPN, SVGIG (reference sequence). CDR3 DNA sequence: TGTGCCTGGAGTCGGACTGGGGGACAAGGGTACAATGAGCAGTTCTTC. It codes for CAWSRTGGQGYNEQFF. The entire variable domain, with the rest obtained from reference TRBV30 and TRBJ2-1, is as follows: SQTIHQWPATLVQPVGSPLSLECTVEGTSNPNLYWYRQAAGRGLQLLFYSVGIGQISSEVPQNLSASRPQDRQFILSSKKLLLSDSGFYLCAWSRTGGQGYNEQFFGPGTRLTVL.

The chain couples TRBV6-4 to TRBJ2-1; TRBD1 agrees at 9 bases. This CDR3 spans 15 amino acids. Germline trimming cut 3 bases from V and 4 bases from J; bases unmatched to any gene: 4. Germline-derived CDR1 and CDR2 are MRHNA and SNTAGT. The CDR3 coding sequence is TGTGCCAGCAGTGAAACAGGGGGCTCGTACAATGAGCAGTTCTTC. Translating gives CASSETGGSYNEQFF.

V and J are TRBV19 and TRBJ1-1; D might be TRBD1 (6 bases). The CDR3 extends over 15 amino acids. Trimming cost V 7 bases and J 0 bases, with 15 bases left between them. Germline CDR1 reads LNHDA; CDR2 reads SQIVND (reference sequence). CDR3 DNA: TGTGCCAGTACGGCGGGGGGGCAATTGAACACTGAAGCTTTCTTT. This sequence encodes CASTAGGQLNTEAFF.